This T cell receptor beta chain was identified during a study of esophageal squamous cell carcinoma under preoperative chemotherapy (dated by TCRdb to the late 2010s). As for the study more broadly: The study profiled TCR repertoires of both peripheral blood T cells and tumor-infiltrating lymphocytes. In patients with esophageal squamous cell carcinoma, the study looked at what paclitaxel-nedaplatin chemotherapy did to T-cell receptor repertoires. Roughly 5 patients with primary esophageal squamous cell carcinoma were included in the cohort. Repertoires from samples taken before paclitaxel-nedaplatin therapy were compared with repertoires from samples taken after paclitaxel-nedaplatin therapy. The paper's findings and limits, for the study overall: Tumor-infiltrating lymphocytes after treatment appeared to come partly from peripheral T cells migrating into the tumor, rather than solely from local clonal changes. Paclitaxel-nedaplatin therapy induced immediate and substantial clonotype frequency changes, with contraction more likely among abundant clones than amplification. After chemotherapy, peripheral T cells showed a significant rise in TCR diversity, whereas tumor-infiltrating lymphocytes did not. The cohort was small, with only five or six patients with esophageal squamous cell carcinoma analyzed.

A word on this clonotype: Its antigen remains undetermined. A read error may produce the germline difference seen at one junction end.

CDR3 length: 13 amino acids, cysteine to phenylalanine. Kept here is only the CDR3 DNA, which spans 39 bases and is read in frame from base 1. In the germline V gene, CDR1 corresponds to SGHTA and CDR2 to FQGTGA. The sample's time point label, decoded: after preoperative PTX-NDP chemotherapy. Before surgery, patients were given paclitaxel-nedaplatin as preoperative chemotherapy. Preparation of the library involved PCR. The sequencer listed for this sample is HiSeq X Ten. High-throughput sequencing was used to characterize the TCR repertoires. Using fastp at Q25 and MiXCR, TCRdb reprocessed the public reads and kept productive beta chains. Every CDR3 protein is listed once, alongside the most common genes and DNA of its rows. For this sample the table gives 34,000 or so distinct CDR3 sequences, of which around 49% were detected only once. The top ten constitute more than 20% of the sample.

The specimen was taken from a patient given preoperative chemotherapy. The chain employs TRBV7-3 and TRBJ2-5, with the D gene not clear enough to name. The clonotype was recovered from a human donor with esophageal squamous cell carcinoma. The donor label of this sample is uncertain. For the CDR3, the sequence is CASSGYSTETQYF. At the DNA level, the sequence is TGTGCCAGCAGCGGTTATAGCACAGAGACCCAGTATTTC.